These 15 T cell receptor beta chains were sequenced from one sample in a study of T cells in Graves' hyperthyroidism and ophthalmopathy. Amplified TCR beta CDR3 regions came from RNA transcripts. Initially, a first-round RT-PCR of the TCR CDR3 employed the HTBI primer set. TCRdb analysed the multiplex PCR reads with MiXCR anew, one entry per CDR3 protein. Of around 540,000 distinct CDR3 sequences detected, just over 45% appear once; the ten largest clones hold just under 8.5%. The sample was peripheral blood or thyroid tissue (not recorded which). These receptors came from a young woman with Graves' hyperthyroidism.

The chain uses TRBV7-6 and TRBJ2-7, with 8 bases identical to TRBD1. Unmatched junction bases numbered 11, after V lost 6 bases and J lost 1 base. This CDR3 has 16 residues. The germline CDR1 and CDR2 sequences are SGHVS and FNYEAQ. The CDR3 here is CASSEPYRGYSYEQYF. The DNA for the CDR3 is TGTGCCAGCAGTGAACCTTACAGGGGGTATTCCTACGAGCAGTACTTC.

This clonotype was observed a few times. The chain uses TRBV7-6 and TRBJ2-5; D possibly uses TRBD1 or TRBD2 (6 bases each). Germline V CDR1 and CDR2: SGHVS, FNYEAQ. Trimming shortened V by 5 bases and J by 7 bases, and 14 bases separated the two germline ends. The CDR3 consists of 13 residues. The CDR3: CASSRGDGATQYF. The CDR3 DNA follows: TGTGCCAGCAGCAGGGGGGACGGTGCGACCCAGTACTTC.

The V and J genes are TRBV20-1 and TRBJ2-7, with 7 bases lining up with TRBD1. V was clipped by 4 bases and J by 9 bases; unmatched bases: 3. Germline CDR1 DFQATT, CDR2 SNEGSKA (reference sequence). CDR3 length: 10 residues. Here the CDR3 reads CSAKGGGQYF. As DNA, the CDR3 is TGCAGTGCTAAAGGGGGCGGGCAGTACTTC.

The chain carries TRBV9 and TRBJ1-1, with no clear D. The CDR3 spans 15 residues. Per germline, CDR1 SGDLS and CDR2 YYNGEE. The V and J ends lost 4 bases and 5 bases respectively, with 18 bases between them. Here the CDR3 reads CASSPPRMAETEAFF. The CDR3 bases are TGTGCCAGCAGCCCCCCACGTATGGCAGAGACTGAAGCTTTCTTT.

This clonotype was counted ten times or more. This chain links TRBV7-8 with TRBJ2-7; no firm D call. With 1 base removed from V and 3 bases from J, the gap between germline ends came to 1 base. CDR1 is SGHVS and CDR2 is FQNEAQ in the germline V gene. This CDR3 is 11 amino acids long. The DNA for the CDR3 is TGTGCCAGCAGCTTAGTCTACGAGCAGTACTTC. Residues: CASSLVYEQYF. Variable domain in full (rest from reference TRBV7-8 and TRBJ2-7): GAGVSQSPRYKVAKRGQDVALRCDPISGHVSLFWYQQALGQGPEFLTYFQNEAQLDKSGLPSDRFFAERPEGSVSTLKIQRTQQEDSAVYLCASSLVYEQYFGPGTRLTVT.

A word on this clonotype: One end of the junction does not line up with germline, which may come from a read error. The DNA of the CDR3 is TGTGCCAGCAGTTACGACACGCACTACGAGCAGTACTTC. Translated, it gives CASSYDTHYEQYF. The chain combines TRBV10-3 with TRBJ2-7; D is ambiguous. The CDR3 sequence is 13 residues long. Germline lookup yields CDR1 ENHRY and CDR2 SYGVKD.

The table lists this clonotype with a few counts. The chain links TRBV7-2 to TRBJ1-1; D not certain. Germline CDR1 and CDR2: SGHTA and FQGNSA. Trimming stripped 2 bases from V and 4 bases from J, with 8 bases between. CDR3 size: 13 residues. CDR3 protein: CASSLLRSTEAFF. The CDR3 DNA reads as TGTGCCAGCAGCTTACTCAGGTCCACTGAAGCTTTCTTT.

The J gene is TRBJ2-7, the V gene TRBV29-1; 8 bases align to TRBD1. CDR1 and CDR2 from the germline V gene are SQVTM and ANQGSEA. V lost 8 bases to trimming and J lost 5 bases; unmatched junction nucleotides: 8. CDR3 size: 12 residues. The CDR3 spells CSTTTGAHEQYF. Written as DNA, the CDR3 is TGCAGCACCACGACAGGGGCCCACGAGCAGTACTTC.

This clonotype was counted between two and nine times. A much larger clonotype is one base distant, so this may be a read error. CDR3 sequence (DNA): TGTGCCAGCAGCTTACGCGGGACGTACCAAGAGGCCCAGTACTTC. This gives the protein CASSLRGTYQEAQYF. The chain joins TRBV7-2 to TRBJ2-5, with D tentatively TRBD2 (6 bases). Germline V gives CDR1 SGHTA, CDR2 FQGNSA. The CDR3 consists of 15 residues.

This clonotype was counted at least ten times. The chain combines TRBV29-1 with TRBJ2-5; TRBD2 might be the D (6 bases). V was clipped by 3 bases and J by 0 bases, with 8 bases between them. CDR1 is SQVTM and CDR2 is ANQGSEA in the germline V gene. This CDR3 comprises 13 residues. Written as DNA, the CDR3 is TGCAGCGTTGATGGGGGGTACCAAGAGACCCAGTACTTC. The encoded protein is CSVDGGYQETQYF.

Details on this clonotype: At one boundary the junction diverges from the germline segment, which might be a read error. The genes are TRBV7-9 and TRBJ2-5; TRBD2 agrees at 9 bases. Germline lookup yields CDR1 SEHNR and CDR2 FQNEAQ (reference sequence). The CDR3 has 16 amino acids. The CDR3 nucleotides are TGCGCCAGCAGCCTTGCGGGGGGGGAAGTCATGGAGACCCAGTACTTC. Translated, it gives CASSLAGGEVMETQYF.

This clonotype was picked up many times. V usage is TRBV5-1 and J usage is TRBJ1-1; D is unclear. Germline V gives CDR1 SGHRS, CDR2 YFSETQ. Between the trimmed V and J ends, which lost 0 bases and 8 bases, there was a span of 11 bases. The CDR3 totals 13 residues. The CDR3 nucleotides read TGCGCCAGCAGCTTGGCCGGAAGCCCCGAAGCTTTCTTT. Amino acid sequence: CASSLAGSPEAFF.

A few counts support this clonotype. Being one base from a much bigger clone, this may be a read error. This chain links TRBV29-1 with TRBJ1-2; possibly TRBD1 for D (6 bases). The CDR3 has 13 residues. Trimming cost V 1 base and J 4 bases, with 10 bases left between them. CDR1 and CDR2 (germline): SQVTM, ANQGSEA. CDR3 in amino acids: CSVEGTEGYGYTF. CDR3 bases: TGCAGCGTTGAAGGGACAGAGGGCTATGGCTACACCTTC.

V gene TRBV29-1 combines with J gene TRBJ1-1; 7 nucleotides line up with TRBD1. The CDR3 totals 14 residues. The junction had 5 bases not matched to a gene; V was cut back by 0 bases and J by 4 bases. CDR1 and CDR2 (germline): SQVTM, ANQGSEA. For the CDR3, the DNA is TGCAGCGTTGAAGATACAGGGGCGAGCACTGAAGCTTTCTTT. Protein: CSVEDTGASTEAFF. Full variable domain (missing parts from reference TRBV29-1 and TRBJ1-1): SAVISQKPSRDICQRGTSLTIQCQVDSQVTMMFWYRQQPGQSLTLIATANQGSEATYESGFVIDKFPISRPNLTFSTLTVSNMSPEDSSIYLCSVEDTGASTEAFFGQGTRLTVV.

CDR3 nucleotide sequence: TGCAGCGTTAAGGGGCTGGTTGGCACTGAAGCTTTCTTT. It yields the protein CSVKGLVGTEAFF. J is TRBJ1-1 and V is TRBV29-1; a possible D gene is TRBD1 (5 bases). V was clipped by 5 bases and J by 4 bases, with 14 bases between them. Germline CDR1 and CDR2: SQVTM and ANQGSEA. This CDR3 spans 13 amino acids.